Below, 14 T cell receptor beta chains from the same sample are listed, as sequenced in a study of shared clonotypes between healthy human individuals. The assay was immunoSEQ multiplex PCR, and TCRdb's table has in-frame clones only and misses some. The repertoire holds about 800,000 clones, with about 96% as singletons. CD8 cells regarded as naive lacked CD45RO, were positively chosen for CCR7, and omitted terminally differentiated effector memory CD45RA+ cells. The sequenced sample was naive CD8+ T cells sorted from blood. Every receptor here comes from a man aged 25 to 40 in good health.

The count of this clone is one. The chain uses TRBV7-8 and TRBJ2-1; unclear D gene. Germline loops: CDR1 SGHVS, CDR2 FQNEAQ. Deletions cut 5 bases from V and 0 bases from J, with 11 bases between. The length of the CDR3 is 15 residues. DNA for the CDR3: TGTGCCAGCAGCCCCGAACGACCCTCCTACAATGAGCAGTTCTTC. Its translation is CASSPERPSYNEQFF.

Points on this clone: The identical CDR3 is also encoded by other nucleotide sequences in the sample. The chain recombines TRBV7-9 with TRBJ2-1; D unclear. V lost 5 bases and J 1 base, leaving 6 bases between the germline ends. Germline V gives CDR1 SEHNR, CDR2 FQNEAQ (reference sequence). The CDR3 is 13 residues long. The CDR3 DNA follows: TGTGCCAGCAGCCCTCCATCCTACAATGAGCAGTTCTTC. Protein: CASSPPSYNEQFF.

V gene TRBV7-9 combines with J gene TRBJ2-7; D might be TRBD1 (6 bases). This CDR3 contains 14 residues. V lost 5 bases to trimming and J lost 5 bases, with 16 bases between them. Per the germline V gene, CDR1 is SEHNR and CDR2 is FQNEAQ (reference sequence). CDR3 sequence reads: CASSVRTVSDEQYF. In DNA form, the CDR3 reads TGTGCCAGCAGCGTCCGGACAGTCTCGGACGAGCAGTACTTC.

This chain connects TRBV12-5 to TRBJ1-1; no clear D. Germline values: CDR1 LGHNT, CDR2 FRNRAP. V lost 2 bases, J lost 3 bases, and 10 bases lay in between. The CDR3 loop spans 14 amino acids. The CDR3 DNA reads TGTGCTAGTGGTTTGAGGGTTATGGACACTGAAGCTTTCTTT. Translating it yields CASGLRVMDTEAFF.

Only one count was recorded for this clone. V and J are TRBV18 and TRBJ2-1, with 7 bases matching TRBD1. Germline lookup yields CDR1 KGHSH and CDR2 LQKENI. Unmatched junction bases numbered 9, after V lost 4 bases and J lost 0 bases. The CDR3 consists of 17 residues. CDR3 in DNA: TGTGCCAGCTCACTCTCACCGGGACAGAGCTCCTACAATGAGCAGTTCTTC. Protein sequence: CASSLSPGQSSYNEQFF.

The chain is built from TRBV5-4 and TRBJ1-3; D not certain. Between the trimmed V and J ends, which lost 5 bases and 0 bases, there was a span of 6 bases. The CDR3 totals 13 residues. Germline V gene lookup returns CDR1 SGHNT and CDR2 YYREEE (reference sequence). The CDR3 DNA follows: TGTGCCAGCAGGTCAGACTCTGGAAACACCATATATTTT. The encoded protein is CASRSDSGNTIYF.

The rearrangement joins TRBV11-3 to TRBJ2-1, with TRBD2 matching over 7 bases. Germline-derived CDR1 and CDR2 are SGHNT and YENEEA. The CDR3 has 14 residues. J lost 7 bases, V lost 5 bases, and 8 bases had no gene match. CDR3 loop: CASSGPAGTNEQFF. The CDR3 region has the DNA TGTGCCAGCAGCGGCCCAGCGGGAACGAATGAGCAGTTCTTC.

The chain carries TRBV4-3 and TRBJ2-7; D ambiguous. The CDR3 extends over 15 amino acids. Germline CDR1 LGHNA, CDR2 YSLEER. Trimming left V 1 base short and J 5 bases short, with 15 bases between. CDR3 sequence: CASSQVWSSGHEQYF. CDR3 nucleotide sequence: TGCGCCAGCAGCCAAGTCTGGTCCTCTGGCCACGAGCAGTACTTC.

The chain is built from TRBV6-5 and TRBJ2-7; 8 bases align to TRBD1. The V gene's germline CDR1 is MNHEY and CDR2 SVGAGI. This CDR3 region has 14 residues. The trim removed 5 bases at V and 2 bases at J, leaving 5 bases unmatched. The CDR3 DNA follows: TGTGCCAGCAGTACCGACAGGGGTCCCTACGAGCAGTACTTC. Translating it yields CASSTDRGPYEQYF.

CDR3 in DNA: TGTGCCAGCAGCTTAGGGGGAGTGCACGAGCAGTACTTC. Its protein product is CASSLGGVHEQYF. The chain carries TRBV11-3 and TRBJ2-7, with D perhaps TRBD2 (5 bases). Germline CDR1 is SGHNT and CDR2 is YENEEA. The V and J ends lost 1 base and 5 bases respectively, with 9 bases between them. The length of the CDR3 is 13 residues.

The chain uses TRBV19 and TRBJ1-5; tentative D call: TRBD1 (6 bases). CDR3 size: 13 residues. V gave up 7 bases and J gave up 7 bases, with 14 bases separating them. In germline, CDR1 is LNHDA, CDR2 SQIVND (reference sequence). CDR3 nucleotide sequence: TGTGCCAGTAACACAGGGTGGGGACAGCCCCAGCATTTT. Its protein product is CASNTGWGQPQHF.

V gene TRBV9 combines with J gene TRBJ2-2; 10 positions match TRBD2. Trimming took 7 bases from V and 6 from J; bases not matched to a gene: 3. CDR3 length: 13 amino acids. Per germline, CDR1 SGDLS and CDR2 YYNGEE. The CDR3: CASLAGASGELFF. The CDR3 DNA follows: TGTGCCAGCCTAGCGGGAGCATCCGGGGAGCTGTTTTTT.

V and J are TRBV7-9 and TRBJ2-3, with TRBD1 as a possible D gene (5 bases). The CDR3 has 15 amino acids. The V end was cut by 3 bases, the J end by 0 bases, with 10 bases between. The germline CDR1 and CDR2 sequences are SEHNR and FQNEAQ (reference sequence). The CDR3 DNA is TGTGCCAGCAGCTTGGAAGACAGTAGCACAGATACGCAGTATTTT. This encodes CASSLEDSSTDTQYF.

This chain connects TRBV18 to TRBJ2-2; a weak D match, TRBD1 (6 bases). V lost 3 bases and J 2 bases, leaving 7 bases between the germline ends. This CDR3 has 14 amino acids. Germline lookup yields CDR1 KGHSH and CDR2 LQKENI. CDR3 region: CASSPGHNTGELFF. CDR3 nucleotides: TGTGCCAGCTCACCGGGACACAACACCGGGGAGCTGTTTTTT.